This TCR beta chain was sequenced during a study of beta chain features in type 1 diabetes. Of the isolated RNA, all was reverse transcribed, and so the sequenced material was expressed TCRB transcripts. Repertoires were generated with immunoSEQ multiplex PCR, while TCRdb's copy carries only in-frame clones and drops some. The table shows a few hundred thousand clones, with roughly 15% occurring only once. The ends were cut back, 4 bases at V and 1 base at J, with 11 bases in the middle. Germline loops: CDR1 SGHNT, CDR2 YYREEE (reference sequence). This CDR3 has 14 amino acids. The V gene is TRBV5-4, the J gene TRBJ1-1; tentatively, D is TRBD1 (6 bases). Sequenced material: central memory CD4+ T cells from blood. This TCR was recovered from a man in his thirties or forties in good health. DNA of the CDR3: TGTGCCAGCAGCGGCGGGACACGGAACACTGAAGCTTTCTTT. This codes for CASSGGTRNTEAFF. The full variable domain, with the rest looked up from reference TRBV5-4 and TRBJ1-1, is ETGVTQSPTHLIKTRGQQVTLRCSSQSGHNTVSWYQQALGQGPQFIFQYYREEENGRGNFPPRFSGLQFPNYSSELNVNALELDDSALYLCASSGGTRNTEAFFGQGTRLTVV.